What follows are 11 T cell receptor beta chains derived from one specimen sequenced in a study of blood T cell repertoires in COVID-19. The method was immunoSEQ multiplex PCR; TCRdb's version includes in-frame clones alone and lacks a portion of them. The table shows over 200,000 clones, with roughly 88% occurring only once. Sequenced sample: peripheral blood. Source of these receptors: a man aged 35-49 years who had recovered from COVID-19.

V and J are TRBV6-5 and TRBJ2-7; 9 bases map to TRBD1. J was trimmed by 3 bases and V by 6 bases; bases with no gene match: 9. The CDR3 runs 15 residues. The V gene's germline CDR1 is MNHEY and CDR2 SVGAGI. In nucleotides, the CDR3 is TGTGCCAGCAGGCCCGACAGGGGGAGAGTCTACGAGCAGTACTTC. It encodes CASRPDRGRVYEQYF.

CDR3 in amino acids: CASRGAGGFGYTF. The CDR3 nucleotides are TGTGCCAGTCGGGGGGCAGGGGGCTTTGGCTACACCTTC. The chain joins TRBV7-2 to TRBJ1-2; TRBD1 matches at 8 bases. Germline CDR1 is SGHTA and CDR2 is FQGNSA. V gave up 9 bases and J gave up 7 bases; unmatched junction bases: 10. This CDR3 has 13 residues.

The chain links TRBV19 to TRBJ2-7; 7 bases fit TRBD2. CDR1 and CDR2 (germline): LNHDA, SQIVND (reference sequence). With 10 bases clipped from V and 6 bases from J, the junction kept 12 bases outside the gene matches. The CDR3 is 13 amino acids. CDR3 region: CANSREAPREQYF. The CDR3 DNA reads as TGTGCCAACTCCCGGGAGGCTCCTCGCGAGCAGTACTTC. Using reference TRBV19 and TRBJ2-7 for the parts outside the CDR3, the full variable domain is DGGITQSPKYLFRKEGQNVTLSCEQNLNHDAMYWYRQDPGQGLRLIYYSQIVNDFQKGDIAEGYSVSREKKESFPLTVTSAQKNPTAFYLCANSREAPREQYFGPGTRLTVT.

This chain links TRBV25-1 with TRBJ2-7; TRBD2 agrees at 14 bases. The V and J ends lost 4 bases and 4 bases, in that order; junction bases with no gene match: 9. The CDR3 contains 17 residues. Germline V gives CDR1 MGHDK, CDR2 SYGVNS. The CDR3 spells CASSAGTSGRGGYEQYF. Written as DNA, the CDR3 is TGTGCCAGCAGTGCCGGGACTAGCGGGAGAGGGGGTTACGAGCAGTACTTC.

This clone was observed once. CDR3 amino acids: CASSSTSDGELFF. CDR3 DNA: TGTGCCAGCAGCTCCACTAGCGACGGGGAGCTGTTTTTT. The V and J genes are TRBV7-9 and TRBJ2-2; 7 bases are a match to TRBD2. Germline CDR1 is SEHNR and CDR2 is FQNEAQ (reference sequence). This CDR3 has 13 amino acids. With 4 bases clipped from V and 7 bases from J, the junction kept 3 bases outside the gene matches.

This clone occurred a few times. The chain has TRBV30 and TRBJ1-5; no clear D gene. Germline CDR1 is GTSNPN and CDR2 is SVGIG (reference sequence). The CDR3 contains 14 residues. V dropped 5 bases and J dropped 0 bases, with 11 bases sitting between them. The CDR3: CAWSDGSSNQPQHF. The DNA of the CDR3 is TGTGCCTGGTCAGACGGGTCTAGCAATCAGCCCCAGCATTTT.

This clone was recorded once. The sample holds other DNA sequences that translate to the same CDR3. The V call is TRBV6-2 or TRBV6-3, the J call TRBJ1-2, with D hard to call. CDR1 is MNHEY, CDR2 SVGEGT, per germline. There are 12 residues in the CDR3. The V end was cut by 0 bases, the J end by 8 bases, with 7 bases between. CDR3 protein: CASSYSEDGYTF. Here the CDR3 DNA reads TGTGCCAGCAGTTACTCGGAGGACGGCTACACCTTC.

A word on this clone: The identical CDR3 is also encoded by other nucleotide sequences in the sample. The chain links TRBV18 to TRBJ2-1; 7 bases agree with TRBD1. CDR3 length equals 14 residues. Germline CDR1 is KGHSH and CDR2 is LQKENI. The V gene end was trimmed by 0 bases and the J gene end by 4 bases; junction bases not matched to a gene: 0. The CDR3 nucleotides read TGTGCCAGCTCACCACCGACAGGGTACAATGAGCAGTTCTTC. This encodes CASSPPTGYNEQFF.

J is TRBJ1-2 and V is TRBV27, with a possible D match to TRBD1 (5 bases). This CDR3 region has 14 residues. Trimming removed 6 bases from V and 2 bases from J, with 13 bases in between. Germline CDR1 reads MNHEY; CDR2 reads SMNVEV (reference sequence). Here the CDR3 DNA reads TGTGCCAGCAGCCCAGAGTACAGGAACTATGGCTACACCTTC. It yields the protein CASSPEYRNYGYTF.

This clone was counted a few times. The rearrangement uses TRBV4-3 and TRBJ1-5, with unresolved D. The length of the CDR3 is 16 residues. Germline assignment: CDR1 LGHNA and CDR2 YSLEER. The V gene lost 0 bases and the J gene lost 0 bases, with 9 bases spanning the gap. In DNA, the CDR3 is TGCGCCAGCAGCCAAGATCGCGAAGATAGCAATCAGCCCCAGCATTTT. Translated: CASSQDREDSNQPQHF.

The V call is TRBV3-1 (or the pseudogene TRBV3-2), the J call TRBJ2-7, with TRBD2 identical over 7 bases. The germline CDR1 and CDR2 sequences are LGHDT and YNNKEL (reference sequence). Trimming took 4 bases from V and 2 from J; bases not matched to a gene: 14. This CDR3 comprises 17 residues. CDR3 loop: CASSPPGEGGLTYEQYF. CDR3 bases: TGTGCCAGCAGCCCCCCCGGGGAGGGAGGCCTAACCTACGAGCAGTACTTC.